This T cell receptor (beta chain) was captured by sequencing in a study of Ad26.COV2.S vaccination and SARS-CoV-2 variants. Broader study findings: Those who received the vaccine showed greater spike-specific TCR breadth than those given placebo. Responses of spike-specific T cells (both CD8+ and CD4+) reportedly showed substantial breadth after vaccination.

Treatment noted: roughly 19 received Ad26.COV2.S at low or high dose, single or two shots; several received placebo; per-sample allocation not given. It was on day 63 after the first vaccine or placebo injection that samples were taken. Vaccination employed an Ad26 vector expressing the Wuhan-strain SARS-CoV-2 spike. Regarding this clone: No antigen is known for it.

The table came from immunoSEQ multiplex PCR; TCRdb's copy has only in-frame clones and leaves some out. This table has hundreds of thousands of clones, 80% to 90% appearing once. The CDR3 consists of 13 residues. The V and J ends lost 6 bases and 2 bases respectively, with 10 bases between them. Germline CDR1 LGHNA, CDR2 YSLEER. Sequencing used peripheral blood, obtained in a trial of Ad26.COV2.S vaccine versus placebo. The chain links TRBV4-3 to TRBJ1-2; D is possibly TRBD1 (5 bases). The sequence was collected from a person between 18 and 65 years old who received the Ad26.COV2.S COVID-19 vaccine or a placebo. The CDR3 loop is CASRGQGNYGYTF. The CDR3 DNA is TGCGCCAGCAGAGGTCAGGGAAACTATGGCTACACCTTC.